One T cell receptor beta chain is described in this entry. Its matching antigen is unknown. TCRdb itself ran the RACE reads through MiXCR, one entry per CDR3 protein. The top ten hold about 1.7% of the sample, which has roughly 180,000 distinct CDR3 sequences, about 14% seen once. The data are from a study of human T cells and chemical hapten exposure. Whole-study results and caveats: There was no change with DPC sensitization in TCRs above 1 in 1000 frequency.

Germline lookup yields CDR1 SGHVS and CDR2 FQNEAQ. This CDR3 is 15 amino acids long. The germline V and J ends were trimmed by 4 bases and 4 bases, with 13 bases remaining between them. Stated time point: patch test 1, 2 weeks after DPC sensitization. Stated treatment: therapeutic diphenylcyclopropenone sensitization with weekly scalp DPC. The sequence derives from a woman aged 30 to 39 with alopecia areata. Some clones in this sample may be carry-over from other donors' samples. Source: whole blood, taken in connection with sensitization to the hapten diphenylcyclopropenone (DPC). The gene calls are TRBV7-8 and TRBJ2-2; TRBD2 might be the D (5 bases). CDR3 nucleotide sequence: TGTGCCAGCAGCTCGGTCGGGGAATTCACCGGGGAGCTGTTTTTT. Translating gives CASSSVGEFTGELFF.